Sequencing of this T cell receptor beta chain was carried out in a study of identical twins. A universal primer site was created by template switching, with the cDNA bearing unique molecular identifiers. TCRdb passed the 5' RACE reads through MiXCR, listing each CDR3 protein once. The data contain 520,000 or so distinct CDR3 sequences, roughly a fifth of them singletons. Looked up from germline, CDR1 is LNHDA and CDR2 is SQIVND (reference sequence). The V end lost 6 bases, the J end lost 4 bases, and 14 bases lay between the germline ends. The length of the CDR3 is 14 residues. This same sample was also taken into another study, of T cells expressing NK-cell markers. As that study records: There were seven HCMV-seropositive donors and one seronegative donor among the eight sequenced. In four donors, dominant clonotypes made up about 25-65% of CD3+CD56-NKG2C+ cells.

The rearrangement uses TRBV19 and TRBJ2-3, with D unresolved. The TCR was taken from a woman aged 18-30 years in good health. Sequencing input: CD4+ T cells sorted from blood. CDR3 DNA: TGTGCCAGTAGCATACGTAGAGGAGCAGATACGCAGTATTTT. This gives the protein CASSIRRGADTQYF.